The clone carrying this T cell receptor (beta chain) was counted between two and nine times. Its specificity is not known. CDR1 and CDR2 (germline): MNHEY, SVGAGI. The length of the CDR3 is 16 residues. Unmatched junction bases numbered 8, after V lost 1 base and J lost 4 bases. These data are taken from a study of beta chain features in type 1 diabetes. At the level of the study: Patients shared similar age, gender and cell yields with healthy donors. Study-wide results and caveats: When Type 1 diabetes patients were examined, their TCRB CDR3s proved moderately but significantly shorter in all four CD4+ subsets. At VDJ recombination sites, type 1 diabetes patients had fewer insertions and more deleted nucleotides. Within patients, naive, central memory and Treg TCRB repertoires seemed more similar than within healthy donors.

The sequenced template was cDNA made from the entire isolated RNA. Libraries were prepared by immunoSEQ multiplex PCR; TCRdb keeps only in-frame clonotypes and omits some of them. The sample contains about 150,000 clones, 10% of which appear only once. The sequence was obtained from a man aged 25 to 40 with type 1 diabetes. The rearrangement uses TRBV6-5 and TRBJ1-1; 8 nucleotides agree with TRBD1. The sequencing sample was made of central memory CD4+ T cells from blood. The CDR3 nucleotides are TGTGCCAGCAGTTACTGGGGACAGGTTGGACCCACTGAAGCTTTCTTT. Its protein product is CASSYWGQVGPTEAFF.